This T cell receptor beta chain was sequenced for a study of regulatory T cells in long-lasting Graves disease. In the study overall: Graves' patients diagnosed newly had used antithyroid drugs under 3 months.

This clonotype has a count of ten or more. Its antigen is unknown. General study results and limits: Patients with persistent disease showed a bias toward TRBV28, TRBJ1-2 and TRBJ2-5.

Trimming took 5 bases from V and 3 from J, leaving 9 bases between them. The CDR3 sequence is 13 residues long. CDR1 is LGHNT and CDR2 is FRNRAP in the germline V gene. Sequencing libraries for TCR beta were prepared with iRepertoire HTBI primers and Arm-PCR of CDR3 regions. TCRdb called the multiplex PCR reads again in MiXCR, with one record for every CDR3 protein. The profile shows over 200,000 distinct CDR3 sequences, about 17% of them singletons. Sample time point: newly diagnosed GD, antithyroid drugs for less than 3 months. PBMC RNA served as the TCR library source. The sample was also linked to a second study, of T cells in Graves' hyperthyroidism and ophthalmopathy. That source notes: Exclusion of a patient resulted from uncontrolled infection, other autoimmune disease, pregnancy or lactation.

Sequencing used peripheral blood mononuclear cells (PBMCs), obtained at new diagnosis, from a patient treated with antithyroid drugs. This chain uses TRBV12-5 with TRBJ2-3, with D uncertain. The clonotype originates from a woman aged 25 to 45 with Graves disease. CDR3 region: CASGPMGTDTQYF. The CDR3 DNA follows: TGTGCTAGTGGTCCCATGGGGACAGATACGCAGTATTTT.